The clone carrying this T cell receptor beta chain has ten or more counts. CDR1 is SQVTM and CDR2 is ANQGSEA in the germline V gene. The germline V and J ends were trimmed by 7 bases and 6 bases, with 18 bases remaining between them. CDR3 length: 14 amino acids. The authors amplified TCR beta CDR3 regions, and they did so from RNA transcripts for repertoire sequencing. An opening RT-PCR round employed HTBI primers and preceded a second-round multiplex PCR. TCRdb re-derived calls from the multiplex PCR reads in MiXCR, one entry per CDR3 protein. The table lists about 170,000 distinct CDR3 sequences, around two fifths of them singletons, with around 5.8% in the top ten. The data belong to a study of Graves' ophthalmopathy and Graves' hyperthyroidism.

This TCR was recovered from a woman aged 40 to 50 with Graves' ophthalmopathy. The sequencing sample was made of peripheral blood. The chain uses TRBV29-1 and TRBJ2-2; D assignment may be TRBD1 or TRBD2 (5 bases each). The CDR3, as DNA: TGCAGCGCCCCCGCCGGGGCACCCCCCGGGGAGCTGTTTTTT. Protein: CSAPAGAPPGELFF.